Listed here is a single T cell receptor (beta chain). Its antigen is as yet unknown. The source of the sample is a study of cytomegalovirus exposure and HLA in healthy donors. PCR involved 60 Vbeta and 13 Jbeta primers. Original handling: Per a later analysis, the number of unique TCR beta chains was around 80 million, of which about 10 million were shared. This table comes from immunoSEQ multiplex PCR, and its TCRdb copy is limited to in-frame clones, with some not included. V, J and clone size derive from that table, while D and trimming were established from the DNA sequence. The table includes about 190,000 clones, roughly four fifths detected once. Healthy bone marrow donors made up the donor group. CDR1 is SGDLS, CDR2 YYNGEE, per germline. After removal of 2 bases from V and 9 bases from J, the junction contained 4 bases not matched to a gene. The CDR3 has 15 amino acids. Findings and limits, study-wide: CMV serostatus stood as the only immune exposure information on hand.

The specimen sequenced was PBMCs. This clonotype originated in a woman under 30 in good health and CMV-seropositive. The J gene is TRBJ2-1, the V gene TRBV9; 14 bases fit TRBD2. In DNA, the CDR3 is TGTGCCAGCAGCGTGACTAGCGGGGGGGGGAGTGAGCAGTTCTTC. Amino acids: CASSVTSGGGSEQFF.